The 7 T cell receptor beta chains reported below all come from one sample, sequenced in a study of blood T cell repertoires in COVID-19. The assay was immunoSEQ multiplex PCR, and TCRdb's table has in-frame clones only and misses some. The sample carries fewer than 500,000 clones, about nine tenths recorded once. Sequenced input: PBMCs or T cells enriched from blood (not recorded which). These receptor sequences come from a woman under 30 who had recovered from COVID-19.

The table lists this clone with a count of one. The genes are TRBV12-3 or TRBV12-4 and TRBJ1-2; a possible D gene is TRBD1 (6 bases). The CDR3 contains 13 residues. V gave up 5 bases and J gave up 3 bases, with 10 bases separating them. CDR3 region: CASSKQGDYGYTF. DNA for the CDR3: TGTGCCAGCAGTAAACAGGGTGACTATGGCTACACCTTC.

This clone appeared a single time. This sequence joins TRBV11-2 and TRBJ2-5; weak D call: TRBD1 (6 bases). Germline CDR1 is SGHAT and CDR2 is FQNNGV. There are 15 residues in the CDR3. V was shortened by 4 bases and J by 7 bases, with 19 bases between the two germline ends. CDR3 loop: CASSSARGRVGTQYF. In DNA, the CDR3 is TGTGCCAGCAGCTCCGCCAGGGGAAGGGTAGGGACCCAGTACTTC.

V is TRBV6-4 and J is TRBJ2-3, with D tentatively TRBD1 (6 bases). The CDR3 covers 14 residues. V dropped 4 bases and J dropped 1 base, with 9 bases sitting between them. Per germline, CDR1 MRHNA and CDR2 SNTAGT. The CDR3 nucleotides are TGTGCCAGCAGTGCAGGGGATGGCACAGATACGCAGTATTTT. This encodes CASSAGDGTDTQYF.

The chain couples TRBV5-1 to TRBJ2-5; D call uncertain. Germline V gene lookup returns CDR1 SGHRS and CDR2 YFSETQ. V was cut by 2 bases and J by 4 bases, with 6 bases left in between. This CDR3 is built from 12 residues. CDR3 residues: CASSFVRETQYF. CDR3 coding DNA: TGCGCCAGCAGCTTTGTCCGAGAGACCCAGTACTTC. Using reference TRBV5-1 and TRBJ2-5 for the parts outside the CDR3, the full variable domain is KAGVTQTPRYLIKTRGQQVTLSCSPISGHRSVSWYQQTPGQGLQFLFEYFSETQRNKGNFPGRFSGRQFSNSRSEMNVSTLELGDSALYLCASSFVRETQYFGPGTRLLVL.

In nucleotides, the CDR3 is TGTGCTAGTGGTACCGGACAGTCCTACGAGCAGTACTTC. Protein sequence: CASGTGQSYEQYF. This chain uses TRBV12-5 with TRBJ2-7; D is possibly TRBD1 (6 bases). V lost 5 bases and J lost 1, with 9 bases in between. The CDR3 is 13 amino acids. Germline CDR1 reads LGHNT; CDR2 reads FRNRAP.

This clone was counted a few times. The chain combines TRBV28 with TRBJ1-1; possibly TRBD1 for D (6 bases). Trimming shortened V by 6 bases and J by 5 bases, and 16 bases separated the two germline ends. The CDR3 totals 14 residues. Germline V gives CDR1 MDHEN, CDR2 SYDVKM. The CDR3 sequence is CASRPQGRRTEAFF. CDR3 nucleotides: TGTGCCAGCAGGCCTCAGGGGAGAAGGACTGAAGCTTTCTTT.

The chain joins TRBV5-6 to TRBJ1-6, with 11 bases aligning to TRBD1. V was pared by 5 bases and J by 9 bases, with 10 bases of the junction left unmatched. CDR3 length equals 16 residues. In germline, CDR1 is SGHDT, CDR2 YYEEEE. The CDR3 coding sequence is TGTGCCAGCAGATCTTGGACAGGGGGCGGGAGTTCACCCCTCCACTTT. Translating gives CASRSWTGGGSSPLHF.